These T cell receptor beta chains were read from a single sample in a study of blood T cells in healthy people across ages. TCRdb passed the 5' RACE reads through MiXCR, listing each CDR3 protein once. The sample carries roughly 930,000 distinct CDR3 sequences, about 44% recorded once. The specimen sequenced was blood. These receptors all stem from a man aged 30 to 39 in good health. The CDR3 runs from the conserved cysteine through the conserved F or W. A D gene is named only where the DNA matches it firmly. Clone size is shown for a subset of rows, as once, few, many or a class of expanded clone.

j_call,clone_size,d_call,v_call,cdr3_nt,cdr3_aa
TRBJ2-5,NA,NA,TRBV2,TGTGCCAGCAGTGTAGGGACACTTACGTTCGGGGAGACCCAGTACTTC,CASSVGTLTFGETQYF
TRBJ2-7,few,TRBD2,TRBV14,TGTGCCAGCAGCCAAGATCCTAGCGGGGGGTTCCACGAGCAGTACTTC,CASSQDPSGGFHEQYF
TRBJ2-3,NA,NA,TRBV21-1,TGTGTCAGCAGCGAGACAGGGTATTCAGATGCGCAGTATTTT,CVSSETGYSDAQYF
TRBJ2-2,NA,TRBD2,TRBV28,TGTGCCAGCAGGGTCCCGGGGGGAATCACCGGGGAGCTGTTTTTT,CASRVPGGITGELFF
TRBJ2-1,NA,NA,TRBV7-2,TGTGCCAGCAGCTATCTGAGCTCCTACAGTGAGCAGTTCTTC,CASSYLSSYSEQFF
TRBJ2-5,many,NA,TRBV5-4,TGTGCCAGCGGTACAGGCTTCCAAGAGACCCAGTACTTC,CASGTGFQETQYF
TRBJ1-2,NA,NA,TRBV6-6,TGTGCCAGCAGTTACTCGACTGAATATGGCTACACCTTC,CASSYSTEYGYTF
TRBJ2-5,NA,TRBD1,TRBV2,TGTGCCAGCAGTGATCGTGGACAGGGGCTAGAGACCCGGTACTTC,CASSDRGQGLETRYF
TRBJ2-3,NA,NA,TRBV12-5,TGTGCTAGTGGTTTGGGGGGGGTAGGAGATACGCAGTATTTT,CASGLGGVGDTQYF
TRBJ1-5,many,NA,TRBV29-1,TGCAGCGTTGCGGAGGGGGACTTTAGCAATCAGCCCCAGCATTTT,CSVAEGDFSNQPQHF